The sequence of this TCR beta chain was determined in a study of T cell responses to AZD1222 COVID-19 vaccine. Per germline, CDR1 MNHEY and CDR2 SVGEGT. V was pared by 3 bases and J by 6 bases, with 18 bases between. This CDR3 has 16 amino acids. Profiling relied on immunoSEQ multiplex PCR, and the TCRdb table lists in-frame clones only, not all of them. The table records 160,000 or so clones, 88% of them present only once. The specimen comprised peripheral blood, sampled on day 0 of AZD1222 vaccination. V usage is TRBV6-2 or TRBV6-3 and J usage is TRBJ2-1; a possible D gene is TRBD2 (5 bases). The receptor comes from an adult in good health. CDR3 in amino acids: CASSYSSTVGSNEQFF. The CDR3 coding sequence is TGTGCCAGCAGTTATTCTAGCACGGTGGGGAGCAATGAGCAGTTCTTC.